A selection of T cell receptor beta chains follows, all from one sample in a study of shared clonotypes between healthy human individuals. TCRdb's table, derived via immunoSEQ multiplex PCR, lists solely in-frame clones and lacks some. The sample holds some 2,100,000 clones, about 93% seen once. The sample was naive CD8+ T cells from PBMCs. Receptor source: a man younger than 30 in good health. Some clones in this sample may be carry-over from other donors' samples. Each CDR3 is given with its conserved first and last residue. The order of the fields is J gene, D gene, clone size, V gene, CDR3 DNA, CDR3 protein. A D gene is named only where the DNA matches it firmly. A row's size may be missing; if present it is once, few, many or a size class.

>TRBJ2-7|NA|NA|TRBV10-3
TGTGCCACAGGGTCCCCACCGAGCGGACCTACCTACGAGCAGTACTTC
CATGSPPSGPTYEQYF
>TRBJ2-6|NA|NA|TRBV5-6
TGTGCCAGCAGCCCACAGGGCTCTGGGGCCAACGTCCTGACTTTC
CASSPQGSGANVLTF
>TRBJ2-7|TRBD2|once|TRBV27
TGTGCCAGCAGTTTACGGGGGGAGTATAACGAGCAGTACTTC
CASSLRGEYNEQYF
>TRBJ2-6|NA|NA|TRBV6-6
TGTGCCAGCAGCACTCGATCCGGGGCCAACGTCCTGACTTTC
CASSTRSGANVLTF
>TRBJ2-7|NA|NA|TRBV27
TGTGCCAGCAGTTTAGGGCGTTCCTACGAGCAGTACTTC
CASSLGRSYEQYF
>TRBJ1-1|NA|NA|TRBV28
TGTGCCAGCAGTTTACCCGGGGAACTTTTCGGCACTGAAGCTTTCTTT
CASSLPGELFGTEAFF
>TRBJ2-1|NA|NA|TRBV30
TGTGCCTGGGGGGAGACTACAATGATCGAGTTCTTC
CAWGETTMIEFF
>TRBJ1-2|NA|NA|TRBV2
TGTGCCAGCAGTGTGGGGGACCAATACTATGGCTACACCTTC
CASSVGDQYYGYTF
>TRBJ2-2|NA|NA|TRBV27
TGTGCCAGCTCAGGGGTGGCCGGGGAGCTGTTTTTT
CASSGVAGELFF
>TRBJ2-2|NA|few|TRBV30
TGTGCCTGGAGTGTACTTTCCACCGGGGAGCTGTTTTTT
CAWSVLSTGELFF